Described below is a single T cell receptor beta chain sequence and its context. This sample was included in a study of cytomegalovirus exposure and HLA in healthy donors. After removal of 4 bases from V and 3 bases from J, the junction contained 9 bases not matched to a gene. Germline loops: CDR1 MNHNY, CDR2 SVGAGI (reference sequence). The CDR3 extends over 16 amino acids. Vbeta (60) and Jbeta (13) primers were used in the PCR. Produced via immunoSEQ multiplex PCR; TCRdb's table is partial and in-frame only. This table holds 150,000 to 200,000 clones, 81% found once. This receptor was obtained from a middle-aged man in good health and CMV-seropositive. This sequence joins TRBV6-6 and TRBJ1-2; 9 bases map to TRBD1. Material: PBMCs. The CDR3 sequence is CASSSRTQGADYGYTF. Here the CDR3 DNA reads TGTGCCAGCAGTTCACGTACACAGGGGGCGGACTATGGCTACACCTTC.